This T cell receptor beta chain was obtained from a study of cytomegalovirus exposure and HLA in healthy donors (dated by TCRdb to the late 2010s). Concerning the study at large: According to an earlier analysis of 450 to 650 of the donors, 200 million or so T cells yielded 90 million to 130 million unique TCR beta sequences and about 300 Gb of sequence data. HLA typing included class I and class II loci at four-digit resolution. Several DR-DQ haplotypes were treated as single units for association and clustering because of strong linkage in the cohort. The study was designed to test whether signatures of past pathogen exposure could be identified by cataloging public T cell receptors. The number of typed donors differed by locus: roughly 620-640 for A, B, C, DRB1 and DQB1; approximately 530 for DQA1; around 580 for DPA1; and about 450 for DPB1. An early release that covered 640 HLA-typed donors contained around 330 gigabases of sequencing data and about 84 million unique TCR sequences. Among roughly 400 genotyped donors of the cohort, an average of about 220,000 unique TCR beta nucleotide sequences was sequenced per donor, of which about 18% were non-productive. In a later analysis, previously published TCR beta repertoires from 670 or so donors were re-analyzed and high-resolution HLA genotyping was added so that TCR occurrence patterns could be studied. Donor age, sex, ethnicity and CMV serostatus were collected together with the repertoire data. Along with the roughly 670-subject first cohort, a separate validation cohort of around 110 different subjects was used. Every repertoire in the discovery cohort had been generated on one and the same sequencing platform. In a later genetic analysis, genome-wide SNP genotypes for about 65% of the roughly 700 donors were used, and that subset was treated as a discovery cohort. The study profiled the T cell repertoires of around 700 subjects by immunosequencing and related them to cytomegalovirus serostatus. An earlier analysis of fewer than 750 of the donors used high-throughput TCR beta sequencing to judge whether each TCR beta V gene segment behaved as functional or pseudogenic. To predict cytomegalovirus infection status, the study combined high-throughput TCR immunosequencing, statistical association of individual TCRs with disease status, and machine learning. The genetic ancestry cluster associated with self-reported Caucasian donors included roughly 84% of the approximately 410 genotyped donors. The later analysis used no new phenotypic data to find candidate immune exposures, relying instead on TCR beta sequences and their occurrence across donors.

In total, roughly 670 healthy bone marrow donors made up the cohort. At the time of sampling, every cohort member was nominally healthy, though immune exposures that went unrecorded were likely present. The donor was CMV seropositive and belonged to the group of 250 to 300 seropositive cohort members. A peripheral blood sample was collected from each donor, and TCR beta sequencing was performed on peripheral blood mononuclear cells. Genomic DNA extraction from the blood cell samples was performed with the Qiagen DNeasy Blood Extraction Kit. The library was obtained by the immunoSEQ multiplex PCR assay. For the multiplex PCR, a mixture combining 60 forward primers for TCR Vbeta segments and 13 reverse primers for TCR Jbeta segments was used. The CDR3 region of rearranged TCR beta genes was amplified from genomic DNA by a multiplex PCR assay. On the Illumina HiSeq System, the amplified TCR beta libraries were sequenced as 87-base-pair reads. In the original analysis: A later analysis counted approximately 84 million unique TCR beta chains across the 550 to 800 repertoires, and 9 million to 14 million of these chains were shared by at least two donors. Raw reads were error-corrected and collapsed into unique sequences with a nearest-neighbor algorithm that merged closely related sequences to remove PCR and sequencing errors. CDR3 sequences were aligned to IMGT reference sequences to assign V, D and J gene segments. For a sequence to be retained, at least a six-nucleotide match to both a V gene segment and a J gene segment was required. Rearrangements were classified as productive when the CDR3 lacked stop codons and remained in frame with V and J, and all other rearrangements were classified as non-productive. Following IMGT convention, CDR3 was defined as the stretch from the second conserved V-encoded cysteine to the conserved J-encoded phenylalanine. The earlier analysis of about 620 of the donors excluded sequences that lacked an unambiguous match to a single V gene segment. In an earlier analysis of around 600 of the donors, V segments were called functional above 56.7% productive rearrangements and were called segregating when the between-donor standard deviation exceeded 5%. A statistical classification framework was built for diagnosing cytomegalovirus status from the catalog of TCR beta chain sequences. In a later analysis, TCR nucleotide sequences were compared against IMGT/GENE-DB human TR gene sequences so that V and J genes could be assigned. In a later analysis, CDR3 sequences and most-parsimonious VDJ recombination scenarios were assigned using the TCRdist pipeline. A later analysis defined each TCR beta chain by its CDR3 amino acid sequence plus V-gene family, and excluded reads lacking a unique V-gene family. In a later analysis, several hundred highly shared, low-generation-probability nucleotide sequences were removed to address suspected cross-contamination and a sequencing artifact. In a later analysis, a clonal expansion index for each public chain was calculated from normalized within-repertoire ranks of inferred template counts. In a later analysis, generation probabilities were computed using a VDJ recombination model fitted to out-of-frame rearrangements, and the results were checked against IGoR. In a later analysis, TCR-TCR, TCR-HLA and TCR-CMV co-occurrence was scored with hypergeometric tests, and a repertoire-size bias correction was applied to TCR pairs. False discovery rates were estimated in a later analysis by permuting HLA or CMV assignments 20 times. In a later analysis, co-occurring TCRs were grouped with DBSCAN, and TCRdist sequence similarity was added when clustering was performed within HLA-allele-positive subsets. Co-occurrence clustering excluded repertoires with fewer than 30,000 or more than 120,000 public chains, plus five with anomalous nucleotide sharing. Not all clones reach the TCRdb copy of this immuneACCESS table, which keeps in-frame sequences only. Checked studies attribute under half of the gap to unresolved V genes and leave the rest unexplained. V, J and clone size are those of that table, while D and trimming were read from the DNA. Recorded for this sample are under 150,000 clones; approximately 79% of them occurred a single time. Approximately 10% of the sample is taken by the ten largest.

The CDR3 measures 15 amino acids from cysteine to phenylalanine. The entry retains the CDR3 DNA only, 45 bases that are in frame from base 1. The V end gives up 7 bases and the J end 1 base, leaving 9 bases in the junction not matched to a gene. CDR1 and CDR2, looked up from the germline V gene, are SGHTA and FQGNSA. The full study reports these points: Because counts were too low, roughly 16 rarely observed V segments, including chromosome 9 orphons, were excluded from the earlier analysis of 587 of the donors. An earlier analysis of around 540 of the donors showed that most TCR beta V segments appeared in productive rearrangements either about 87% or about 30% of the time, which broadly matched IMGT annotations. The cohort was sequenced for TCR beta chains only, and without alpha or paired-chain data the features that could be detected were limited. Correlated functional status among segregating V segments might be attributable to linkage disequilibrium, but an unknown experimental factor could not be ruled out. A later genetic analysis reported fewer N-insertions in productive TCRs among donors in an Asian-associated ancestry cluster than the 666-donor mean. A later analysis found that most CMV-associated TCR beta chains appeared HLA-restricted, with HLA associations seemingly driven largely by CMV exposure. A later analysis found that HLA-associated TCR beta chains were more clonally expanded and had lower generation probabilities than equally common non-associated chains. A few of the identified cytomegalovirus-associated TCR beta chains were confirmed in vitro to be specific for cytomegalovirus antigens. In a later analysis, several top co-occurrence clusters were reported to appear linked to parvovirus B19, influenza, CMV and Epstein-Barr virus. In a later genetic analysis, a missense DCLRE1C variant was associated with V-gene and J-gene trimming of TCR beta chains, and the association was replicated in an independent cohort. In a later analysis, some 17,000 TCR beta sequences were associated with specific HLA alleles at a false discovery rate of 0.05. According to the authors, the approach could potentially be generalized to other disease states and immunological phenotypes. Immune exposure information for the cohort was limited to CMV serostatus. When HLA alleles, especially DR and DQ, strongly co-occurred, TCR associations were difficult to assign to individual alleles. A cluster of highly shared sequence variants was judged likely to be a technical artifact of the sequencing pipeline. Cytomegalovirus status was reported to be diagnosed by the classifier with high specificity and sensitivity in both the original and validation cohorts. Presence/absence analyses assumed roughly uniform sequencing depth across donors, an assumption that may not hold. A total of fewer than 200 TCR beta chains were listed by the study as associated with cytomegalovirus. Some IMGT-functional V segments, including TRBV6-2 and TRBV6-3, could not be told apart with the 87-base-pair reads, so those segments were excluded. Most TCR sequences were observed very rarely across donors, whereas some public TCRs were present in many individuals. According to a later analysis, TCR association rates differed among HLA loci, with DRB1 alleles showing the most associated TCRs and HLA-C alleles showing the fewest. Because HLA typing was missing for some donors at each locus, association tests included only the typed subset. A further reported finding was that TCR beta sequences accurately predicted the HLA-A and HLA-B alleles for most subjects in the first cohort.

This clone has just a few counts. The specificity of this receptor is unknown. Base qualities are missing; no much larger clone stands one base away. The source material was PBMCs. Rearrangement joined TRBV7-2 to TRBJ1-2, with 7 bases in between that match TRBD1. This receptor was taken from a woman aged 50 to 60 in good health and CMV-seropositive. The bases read TGTGCCAGCACCATCGACAGGGAACTTAACTATGGCTACACCTTC. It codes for CASTIDRELNYGYTF. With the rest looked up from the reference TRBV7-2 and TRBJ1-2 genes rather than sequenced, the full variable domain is GAGVSQSPSNKVTEKGKDVELRCDPISGHTALYWYRQSLGQGLEFLIYFQGNSAPDKSGLPSDRFSAERTGGSVSTLTIQRTQQEDSAVYLCASTIDRELNYGYTFGSGTRLTVV.